What follows are 19 T cell receptor beta chains derived from one specimen sequenced in a study of T cell repertoires in cytomegalovirus infection. TCRdb fed the reads into MiXCR, producing one record per CDR3 protein. The table shows approximately 990,000 distinct CDR3 sequences, with roughly 30% occurring only once. Their specific antigens are unknown. The sample here was cultured CD8+ T cells from PBMCs, taken from culture after CMV antigen stimulation. The receptor set was obtained from a human donor in good health (CMV status not recorded). Some clones in this sample may be carry-over from other donors' samples.

This clonotype has at least ten counts. The rearrangement links TRBV7-2 to TRBJ2-1, with 9 bases lining up with TRBD1. The CDR3 covers 17 residues. Germline V lookup: CDR1 SGHTA, CDR2 FQGNSA. Trimming removed 2 bases from V and 4 bases from J; junction bases left unmatched: 9. DNA for the CDR3: TGTGCCAGCAGCTTACTTTCGGGACAGGGATTTTACAATGAGCAGTTCTTC. Translated: CASSLLSGQGFYNEQFF.

On this clonotype itself: An end of the junction differs from the germline gene, which may be a read error. The rearrangement uses TRBV9 and TRBJ2-2; TRBD1 matches at 9 bases. The germline V gene has CDR1 SGDLS and CDR2 YYNGEE. This CDR3 has 16 amino acids. The CDR3: CASRPPGQGSTRELFF. CDR3 bases: TGTGCCAGCAGGCCTCCGGGACAGGGTAGCACCCGGGAGCTGTTTTTT.

This clonotype was found a few times. In nucleotides, the CDR3 is TGTGCCAGCAGCGTAGGGTCCACCTACGAGCAGTACTTC. It specifies CASSVGSTYEQYF. The genes are TRBV9 and TRBJ2-7; the D is unclear. V dropped 0 bases and J dropped 2 bases, with 6 bases sitting between them. Germline V gives CDR1 SGDLS, CDR2 YYNGEE. The CDR3 is made up of 13 amino acids.

The sample holds many counts of this clonotype. The rearrangement uses TRBV11-3 and TRBJ2-1, with D uncertain. Trimming cost V 0 bases and J 3 bases, with 12 bases left between them. This CDR3 contains 16 residues. Germline CDR1 and CDR2: SGHNT and YENEEA. This chain's CDR3 is CASSLESGDVYNEQFF. CDR3 nucleotides: TGTGCCAGCAGCTTAGAATCCGGAGACGTCTACAATGAGCAGTTCTTC.

V is TRBV5-5 and J is TRBJ1-5; the match to TRBD1 covers 8 bases. The CDR3 spans 14 residues. J was trimmed by 5 bases and V by 4 bases; bases with no gene match: 5. Germline assignment: CDR1 SGHKS and CDR2 YYEKEE (reference sequence). CDR3 DNA sequence: TGTGCCAGCAGCACGACAGGGGCTTATCAGCCCCAGCATTTT. It specifies CASSTTGAYQPQHF.

This rearrangement joins TRBV6-2 or TRBV6-3 to TRBJ2-2; D is unclear. The CDR3 runs 12 residues. Trimming pared 10 bases from V and 6 bases from J, leaving 12 bases between. Germline loops: CDR1 MNHEY, CDR2 SVGEGT. The CDR3 reads CATSLISGELFF. The DNA for the CDR3 is TGTGCCACCTCCCTAATCTCCGGGGAGCTGTTTTTT.

J is TRBJ2-7 and V is TRBV12-3 or TRBV12-4, with 9 bases aligning to TRBD2. V gave up 5 bases and J gave up 6 bases; unmatched junction bases: 5. This CDR3 spans 13 amino acids. DNA for the CDR3: TGTGCCAGCAGTCAAGGACTAGCGCGCGAGCAGTACGTC. It specifies CASSQGLAREQYV.

The table lists this clonotype with many counts. The chain couples TRBV12-3 or TRBV12-4 to TRBJ2-2; 7 nucleotides line up with TRBD1. The CDR3 consists of 16 residues. V lost 3 bases, J lost 9 bases, and 13 bases stayed unmatched. The CDR3 DNA is TGTGCCAGCAGTTTCAGTGCCGGGACAGACCACCGGGAGCTGTTTTTT. Translated, it gives CASSFSAGTDHRELFF.

This clonotype has a handful of counts. The chain uses TRBV7-9 and TRBJ1-2; no definite D call. The CDR3 is 14 amino acids. V was pared by 1 base and J by 6 bases, with 12 bases between. Germline values: CDR1 SEHNR, CDR2 FQNEAQ (reference sequence). The CDR3 coding sequence is TGTGCCAGCAGCTTAGGATTAGGACCCGATGGCTACACCTTC. Translating gives CASSLGLGPDGYTF.

This clonotype was observed a handful of times. This chain joins TRBV11-2 and TRBJ2-4; 8 nucleotides match TRBD1. CDR3 size: 13 residues. The V and J ends lost 5 bases and 7 bases, in that order; junction bases with no gene match: 4. Germline loops: CDR1 SGHAT, CDR2 FQNNGV. CDR3 amino acids: CASSIGQGNIQYF. CDR3 nucleotides: TGTGCCAGCAGCATCGGACAGGGTAACATTCAGTACTTC.

This clonotype was seen more than once but under ten times. The V gene is TRBV7-9, the J gene TRBJ2-7, with D possibly matching TRBD2 (5 bases). Germline CDR1 and CDR2: SEHNR and FQNEAQ (reference sequence). V was pared by 8 bases and J by 1 base, with 12 bases between. CDR3 size: 13 residues. Written as DNA, the CDR3 is TGTGCCAGCGGCAGTCTAGCATCCTACGAGCAGTACGTC. Translating it yields CASGSLASYEQYV.

The chain couples TRBV5-5 to TRBJ2-1; D not certain. The V gene lost 5 bases and the J gene lost 6 bases, with 18 bases spanning the gap. Looked up from germline, CDR1 is SGHKS and CDR2 is YYEKEE (reference sequence). The CDR3 extends over 15 amino acids. This chain's CDR3 is CASSYRVDTSNEQFF. The CDR3 DNA is TGTGCCAGCAGTTACCGGGTCGATACGTCCAATGAGCAGTTCTTC.

Concerning this clonotype itself: One end of the junction does not line up with germline, which may come from a read error. The chain has TRBV9 and TRBJ1-1, with D perhaps TRBD1 (5 bases). CDR3 length: 16 residues. Germline CDR1 is SGDLS and CDR2 is YYNGEE. CDR3 residues: CASSVVLRQKNTKAFF. The CDR3 nucleotides are TGTGCCAGCAGCGTAGTCCTAAGACAGAAGAACACTAAAGCTTTCTTT.

In this sample, this clonotype turned up a few times. Here the CDR3 reads CASSQVTGAGTEAFF. CDR3 bases: TGCGCCAGCAGCCAAGTGACCGGGGCGGGCACTGAAGCTTTCTTT. The rearrangement links TRBV4-1 to TRBJ1-1; a weak D match, TRBD1 (5 bases). Germline-derived CDR1 and CDR2 are MGHRA and YSYEKL. This CDR3 comprises 15 residues. V lost 1 base and J lost 4, with 13 bases in between.

The CDR3 DNA reads as TGTGCCAGCAGTTTCAAGGGGGCTCGGGGCTACACCTTC. It specifies CASSFKGARGYTF. This chain joins TRBV12-3 or TRBV12-4 and TRBJ1-2, with 7 bases fitting TRBD1. Trimming took 3 bases from V and 8 from J; bases not matched to a gene: 6. CDR3 length equals 13 residues.

This clonotype was picked up many times. The chain combines TRBV11-1 with TRBJ1-1; TRBD1 might be the D (5 bases). CDR1 is SGHAT and CDR2 is FQDESV in the germline V gene (reference sequence). Trimming stripped 5 bases from V and 2 bases from J, with 12 bases between. CDR3 length equals 14 residues. CDR3 region: CASSMTAQNTEAFF. The CDR3 DNA reads TGTGCCAGCAGCATGACAGCCCAAAACACTGAAGCTTTCTTT.

Regarding this clonotype: Relative to the germline gene, one junction end is altered; a read error may explain this. The chain carries TRBV20-1 and TRBJ1-2; 8 positions agree with TRBD1. The CDR3 has 15 amino acids. CDR1 is DFQATT, CDR2 SNEGSKA, per germline (reference sequence). The CDR3 bases are TGCAGTGCTAGAGACATGACAGGGGAGATCTATGGTTACACCTTC. Translating gives CSARDMTGEIYGYTF.

The chain combines TRBV2 with TRBJ2-7; no clear D. V shed 7 bases and J shed 0 bases, with 7 bases lying between them. CDR1 is SNHLY, CDR2 FYNNEI, per germline. CDR3 length equals 12 residues. CDR3 sequence (DNA): TGTGCCAGCACGGCAATCTCCTACGAGCAGTACGTC. Protein product: CASTAISYEQYV.

This rearrangement joins TRBV29-1 to TRBJ2-2; 12 bases are shared with TRBD2. After removal of 7 bases from V and 3 bases from J, the junction contained 3 bases not matched to a gene. The germline V gene has CDR1 SQVTM and CDR2 ANQGSEA. This CDR3 contains 14 residues. This chain's CDR3 is CSAGLAGYTGELFF. The CDR3 DNA reads TGCAGCGCCGGACTAGCGGGGTACACCGGGGAGCTGTTTTTT.